This T cell receptor (beta chain) is from a study of T cells expressing NK-cell markers. Study-level information: Repertoires of TCR beta were obtained from T cells sorted as CD3+CD56+NKG2C+, CD3+CD56+NKG2C- and CD3+CD56-NKG2C+.

The CDR3 has 18 amino acids. With respect to this clonotype: What it binds is not known.

Study findings and constraints: There remained a lack of clarity about HCMV specificity of expanded NKG2C+ T cell clones. About 1.0-8% of CD8+ T cells in six or seven donors belonged to dominant NKG2C+ clonotypes.

5'RACE template switching with UMIs generated TCR beta cDNA. Following a re-call of the 5' RACE reads, TCRdb has one entry per CDR3 protein and lacks DNA. The sample shows more than 250,000 distinct CDR3 sequences, and approximately 0.41% sits with its ten largest clones. This TCR came from a man between 18 and 35 years old in good health. Sequencing used blood T cells: a sorted CD56 or NKG2C T cell subset, CD4+ or CD8+ T cells, or bulk PBMC T cells (not recorded which). This chain uses TRBV12-3 or TRBV12-4 with TRBJ2-3; the D gene TCRdb calls, TRBD2, cannot be checked with no DNA. The CDR3 reads CASSSGTSRLASTDTQYF.